One and the same sample provided the 11 T cell receptor beta chains below, sequenced in a study of blood T cell repertoires in COVID-19. Method: immunoSEQ multiplex PCR; TCRdb's copy keeps in-frame clones and lacks some. This sample has approximately 230,000 clones, with about 85% found just once. The sequencing sample was made of peripheral blood. The receptors here all came from a man aged 18 to 29 with active or convalescent COVID-19.

On this clone itself: Other nucleotide sequences in the sample specify the same CDR3. The V call is TRBV5-1, the J call TRBJ1-4; 9 nucleotides match TRBD1. Germline CDR1 reads SGHRS; CDR2 reads YFSETQ. J gave up 8 bases and V 4 bases, and 6 bases lay outside the gene matches. The CDR3 sequence is 14 residues long. The DNA for the CDR3 is TGCGCCAGCAGCCCTGGACAGGGGAACGAAAAACTGTTTTTT. It encodes CASSPGQGNEKLFF.

This chain links TRBV5-5 with TRBJ1-1; D ambiguous. There are 15 residues in the CDR3. Trimming stripped 1 base from V and 5 bases from J, with 15 bases between. CDR1 SGHKS and CDR2 YYEKEE come from the germline V gene (reference sequence). The CDR3 region is CASSLTTGLWTEAFF. The CDR3, as DNA: TGTGCCAGCAGCTTGACTACGGGGTTGTGGACTGAAGCTTTCTTT.

This clone was recorded only once. The rearrangement links TRBV6-5 to TRBJ2-2; 7 nucleotides align to TRBD1. Looked up from germline, CDR1 is MNHEY and CDR2 is SVGAGI. The CDR3 is 12 residues long. The ends lost 5 bases at V and 8 bases at J; junction bases unmatched: 2. For the CDR3, the DNA is TGTGCCAGCAGTCCAGGGGGAGGGGAGCTGTTTTTT. This codes for CASSPGGGELFF.

The gene calls are TRBV28 and TRBJ1-2; TRBD1 might be the D (6 bases). V gave up 5 bases and J gave up 5 bases, with 12 bases separating them. The CDR3 has 13 residues. From germline, CDR1 is MDHEN and CDR2 SYDVKM. The CDR3: CASSPGGRYGYTF. The CDR3 DNA is TGTGCCAGCAGTCCCGGGGGGCGTTATGGCTACACCTTC.

This chain connects TRBV18 to TRBJ1-5, with D possibly matching TRBD1 (6 bases). The germline V gene encodes CDR1 KGHSH and CDR2 LQKENI. V was cut by 2 bases and J by 6 bases, with 11 bases left in between. This CDR3 is 14 amino acids long. The CDR3 DNA reads as TGTGCCAGCTCACCAGGGGAGGGGGGTCAGCCCCAGCATTTT. This sequence encodes CASSPGEGGQPQHF.

The chain joins TRBV29-1 to TRBJ1-4; 7 nucleotides line up with TRBD1. CDR1 SQVTM and CDR2 ANQGSEA come from the germline V gene. The junction had 6 bases not matched to a gene; V was cut back by 3 bases and J by 5 bases. The CDR3 covers 14 residues. For the CDR3, the DNA is TGCAGCGTTGACCCCAGGGGGGCCAATGAAAAACTGTTTTTT. This sequence encodes CSVDPRGANEKLFF. The full variable domain, in which reference TRBV29-1 and TRBJ1-4 provide the parts outside the CDR3, is SAVISQKPSRDICQRGTSLTIQCQVDSQVTMMFWYRQQPGQSLTLIATANQGSEATYESGFVIDKFPISRPNLTFSTLTVSNMSPEDSSIYLCSVDPRGANEKLFFGSGTQLSVL.

This chain joins TRBV20-1 and TRBJ1-1; a weak D match, TRBD1 (6 bases). CDR1 and CDR2 (germline): DFQATT, SNEGSKA (reference sequence). Deletions cut 7 bases from V and 5 bases from J, with 11 bases between. The CDR3 has 11 residues. CDR3 amino acids: CSGTAETEAFF. The CDR3 DNA sequence: TGCAGTGGGACAGCCGAAACTGAAGCTTTCTTT.

The V and J genes are TRBV2 and TRBJ2-1; TRBD2 matches 7 bases. Looked up from germline, CDR1 is SNHLY and CDR2 is FYNNEI. There are 14 residues in the CDR3. V lost 8 bases to trimming and J lost 5 bases; unmatched junction nucleotides: 9. The CDR3 loop reads CASLTTSEHNEQFF. The CDR3 nucleotides are TGTGCCAGCCTGACTACTAGCGAGCACAATGAGCAGTTCTTC.

This clone was seen only once. The chain links TRBV9 to TRBJ2-1; TRBD2 might be the D (5 bases). V was cut by 2 bases and J by 5 bases, with 14 bases left in between. CDR1 is SGDLS, CDR2 YYNGEE, per germline. The CDR3 extends over 15 amino acids. The CDR3: CASSVGGTRNNEQFF. The DNA for the CDR3 is TGTGCCAGCAGCGTCGGAGGAACTAGAAACAATGAGCAGTTCTTC.

This clone appeared a single time. This rearrangement joins TRBV19 to TRBJ1-2; D might be TRBD1 (5 bases). The CDR3 consists of 14 residues. The ends were cut back, 7 bases at V and 5 bases at J, with 17 bases in the middle. The germline V gene has CDR1 LNHDA and CDR2 SQIVND (reference sequence). The CDR3 coding sequence is TGTGCCAGTACCACCCGGGCAGGGCCTTATGGCTACACCTTC. Its translation is CASTTRAGPYGYTF.

The chain uses TRBV2 and TRBJ2-1; D perhaps matches TRBD2 (6 bases). This CDR3 spans 13 amino acids. Per the germline V gene, CDR1 is SNHLY and CDR2 is FYNNEI. Between the trimmed V and J ends, which lost 7 bases and 7 bases, there was a span of 14 bases. The CDR3, as DNA: TGTGCCAGCAACCGGGAGAGATCGAATGAGCAGTTCTTC. Its translation: CASNRERSNEQFF.